The 3 T cell receptor beta chains presented below share a single source sample, sequenced in a study of spatial heterogeneity in lung cancer (dated by TCRdb to the late 2010s). General findings and caveats noted by the study authors: The number of expanded intratumoral alpha and beta TCRs correlated with the tumor nonsynonymous mutation count.

The receptor library was made with 5' RACE. Sequencing took place on a NextSeq 500. The public reads were run again by TCRdb, first through fastp at Q25 and then through MiXCR, and only productive beta chains were kept. Entries are consolidated by CDR3 protein sequence, retaining the most common genes and DNA. For this sample there are some 25,000 distinct CDR3 sequences; more than 5.5% appear just once. Roughly a quarter of the sample belongs to the ten largest clones. Taken with the paper, the label for time point translates to: sample taken at primary tumor resection. Antigen specificity for these receptors is unknown. Specimen: lung tumor tissue, collected at surgery. The receptors were gathered from a male donor with early-stage non-small cell lung cancer.

This clonotype was recorded many times. This chain uses TRBV10-2 with TRBJ2-2; D may correspond to TRBD1 or TRBD2 (5 bases each). Trimming pared 2 bases from V and 6 bases from J, leaving 10 bases between. CDR3 length: 14 residues. Germline V gene sequence: CDR1 WSHSY, CDR2 SAAADI. Written as DNA, the CDR3 is TGCGCCAGCAGTGAGGGTCTGGGGGCCGGGGAGCTGTTTTTT. This gives the protein CASSEGLGAGELFF.

The sample holds many counts of this clonotype. The chain has TRBV2 and TRBJ2-3, with D possibly matching TRBD1 (6 bases). Germline-derived CDR1 and CDR2 are SNHLY and FYNNEI. Trimming removed 5 bases from V and 4 bases from J, with 13 bases in between. The CDR3 covers 14 residues. The CDR3 spells CASSLDSLADTQYF. In nucleotides, the CDR3 is TGTGCCAGCAGTTTGGACAGTCTTGCAGATACGCAGTATTTT. The complete variable domain, with remaining parts taken from reference TRBV2 and TRBJ2-3, reads EPEVTQTPSHQVTQMGQEVILRCVPISNHLYFYWYRQILGQKVEFLVSFYNNEISEKSEIFDDQFSVERPDGSNFTLKIRSTKLEDSAMYFCASSLDSLADTQYFGPGTRLTVL.

This clonotype has at least ten counts. The J gene is TRBJ2-7, the V gene TRBV27, with 8 positions matching TRBD1. Trimming at V came to 5 bases and at J to 0 bases, leaving 6 bases not matched to a gene. Germline CDR1 reads MNHEY; CDR2 reads SMNVEV (reference sequence). The CDR3 extends over 15 amino acids. In DNA, the CDR3 is TGTGCCAGCAGTAATGAGGACAGGGCCTCCTACGAGCAGTACTTC. Amino acids: CASSNEDRASYEQYF.